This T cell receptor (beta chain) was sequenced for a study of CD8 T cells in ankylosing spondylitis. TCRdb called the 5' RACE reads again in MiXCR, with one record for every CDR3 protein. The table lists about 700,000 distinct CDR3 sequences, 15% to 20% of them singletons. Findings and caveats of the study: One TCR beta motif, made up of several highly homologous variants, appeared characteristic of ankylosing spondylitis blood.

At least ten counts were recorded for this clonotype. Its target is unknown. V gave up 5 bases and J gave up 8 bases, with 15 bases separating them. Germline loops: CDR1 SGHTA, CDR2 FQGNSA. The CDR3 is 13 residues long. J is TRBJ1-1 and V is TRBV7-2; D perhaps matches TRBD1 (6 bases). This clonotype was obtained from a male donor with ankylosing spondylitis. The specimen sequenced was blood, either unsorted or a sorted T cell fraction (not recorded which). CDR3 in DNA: TGTGCCAGCAGCCCCGAGGGGGGCAGAGAAGCTTTCTTT. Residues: CASSPEGGREAFF.